This TCR beta chain was identified in a study of graft-versus-host responses after intestinal transplantation. At the level of the study: Multivisceral, liver-intestinal, or isolated intestinal grafts went to recipients. For around three years after anti-thymocyte globulin induction, all recipients took tacrolimus and steroids.

Points from the study as a whole: Maximum circulating GvH clone levels tracked with early post-transplant HvG decreases. Allograft clonal ratios (graft-versus-host to host-versus-graft) were high in patients who had graft-donor T cell macrochimerism.

The method was immunoSEQ multiplex PCR; TCRdb's version includes in-frame clones alone and lacks a portion of them. The table lists about 84,000 clones, around 93% of them singletons. In the case of this clone: Its antigen remains unknown.

The material sequenced was unstimulated CD4+ T cells sorted from spleen or lymph node cells, taken before transplant. This TCR came from a human donor who was the organ donor for an intestinal transplant.

The CDR3 region is CASSSGGAGYGYTF. As DNA, the CDR3 is TGCGCCAGCAGCTCGGGGGGGGCAGGCTATGGCTACACCTTC. The genes are TRBV5-1 and TRBJ1-2; TRBD1 is a possible D gene (6 bases). The V gene's germline CDR1 is SGHRS and CDR2 YFSETQ. This CDR3 contains 14 residues. The ends were cut back, 3 bases at V and 4 bases at J, with 13 bases in the middle.